This T cell receptor beta chain was found in a study of T cells expressing NK-cell markers. Study information: Seven sequenced donors out of eight were HCMV-seropositive, one seronegative. Study outcomes and limitations: Clarity on HCMV specificity was lacking for the expanded NKG2C+ T cell clones. A handful of donors showed these clonotypes also leading the CD3+CD56-NKG2C+ fraction.

Reanalyzing the 5' RACE reads, TCRdb keeps one entry per CDR3 protein, without DNA. This sample's clone table lists fewer than 400,000 distinct CDR3 sequences. The CDR3 is made up of 15 amino acids. Germline CDR1 is SGHRS and CDR2 is YFSETQ. As concerns this clonotype: Its antigen is unidentified.

The gene calls are TRBV5-1 and TRBJ2-1; TCRdb returns TRBD1, unconfirmable since there is no DNA. The clonotype originates from a woman aged 45 to 65 in good health. The sequenced sample was blood T cells: a sorted CD56 or NKG2C T cell subset, CD4+ or CD8+ T cells, or bulk PBMC T cells (not recorded which). The CDR3 region is CASSLAGQGLDEQFF.